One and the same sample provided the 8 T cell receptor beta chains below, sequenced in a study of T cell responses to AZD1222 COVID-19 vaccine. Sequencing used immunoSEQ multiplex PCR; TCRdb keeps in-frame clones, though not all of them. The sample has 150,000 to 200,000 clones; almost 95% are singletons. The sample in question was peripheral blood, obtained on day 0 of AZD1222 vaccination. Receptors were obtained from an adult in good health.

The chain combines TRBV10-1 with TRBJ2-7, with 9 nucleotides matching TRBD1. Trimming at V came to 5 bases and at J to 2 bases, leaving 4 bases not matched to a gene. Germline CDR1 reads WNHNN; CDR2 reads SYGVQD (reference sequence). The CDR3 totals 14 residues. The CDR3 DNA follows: TGCGCCAGCAGTACCGGGACAGGGACCTACGAGCAGTACTTC. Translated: CASSTGTGTYEQYF.

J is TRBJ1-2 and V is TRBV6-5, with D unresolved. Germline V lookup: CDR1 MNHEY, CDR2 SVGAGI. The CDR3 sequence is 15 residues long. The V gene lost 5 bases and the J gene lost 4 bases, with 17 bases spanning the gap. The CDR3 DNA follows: TGTGCCAGCAGTCCACATCGCCGGGTAGTCTATGGCTACACCTTC. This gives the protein CASSPHRRVVYGYTF.

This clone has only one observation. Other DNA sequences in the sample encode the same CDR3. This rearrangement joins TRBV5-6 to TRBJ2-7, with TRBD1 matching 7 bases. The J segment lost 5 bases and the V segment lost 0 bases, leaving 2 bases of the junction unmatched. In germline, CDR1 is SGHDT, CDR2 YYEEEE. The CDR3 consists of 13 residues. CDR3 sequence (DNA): TGTGCCAGCAGCTTGGTACAGGGGCACGAGCAGTACTTC. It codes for CASSLVQGHEQYF.

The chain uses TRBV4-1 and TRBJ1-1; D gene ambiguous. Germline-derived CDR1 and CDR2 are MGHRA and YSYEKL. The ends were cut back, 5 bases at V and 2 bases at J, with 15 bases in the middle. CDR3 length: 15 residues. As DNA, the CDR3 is TGCGCCAGCAGCTCGGGAGGGAGTTCTAACACTGAAGCTTTCTTT. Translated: CASSSGGSSNTEAFF.

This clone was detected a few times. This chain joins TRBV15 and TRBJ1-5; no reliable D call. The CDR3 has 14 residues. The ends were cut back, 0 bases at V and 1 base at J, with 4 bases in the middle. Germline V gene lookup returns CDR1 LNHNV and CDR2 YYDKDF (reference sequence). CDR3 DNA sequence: TGTGCCACCAGCAGAGAGTGGAGCAATCAGCCCCAGCATTTT. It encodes CATSREWSNQPQHF.

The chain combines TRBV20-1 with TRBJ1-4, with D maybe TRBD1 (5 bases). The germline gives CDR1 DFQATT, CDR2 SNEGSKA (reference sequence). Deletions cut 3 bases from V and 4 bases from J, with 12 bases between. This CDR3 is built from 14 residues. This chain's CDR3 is CSASLGTVNEKLFF. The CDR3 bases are TGCAGTGCTAGTTTGGGGACGGTTAATGAAAAACTGTTTTTT.

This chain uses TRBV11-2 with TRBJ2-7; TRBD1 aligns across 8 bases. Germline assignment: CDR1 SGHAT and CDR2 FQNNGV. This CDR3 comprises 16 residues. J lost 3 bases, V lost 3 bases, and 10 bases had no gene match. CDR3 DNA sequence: TGTGCCAGCAGCTTTGGCCCCCAACAGGGGGGCTACGAGCAGTACTTC. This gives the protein CASSFGPQQGGYEQYF.

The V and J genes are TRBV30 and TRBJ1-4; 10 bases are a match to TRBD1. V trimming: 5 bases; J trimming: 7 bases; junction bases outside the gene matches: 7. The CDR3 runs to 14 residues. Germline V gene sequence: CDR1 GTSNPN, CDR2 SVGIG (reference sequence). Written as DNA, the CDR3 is TGTGCCTGGGGAAAGGGACAGGGGAGTGAAAAACTGTTTTTT. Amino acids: CAWGKGQGSEKLFF.